This TCR beta chain was obtained from a study of blood T cell repertoires in COVID-19. Study details: Samples representing acute and convalescent COVID-19 were sourced from the United States, Italy and Spain. Sources were T cells, B-cell-depleted T cells, or PBMCs; the material itself was cDNA or gDNA.

With 2 bases clipped from V and 3 bases from J, the junction kept 5 bases outside the gene matches. Germline-derived CDR1 and CDR2 are KGHSH and LQKENI. CDR3 length: 15 residues. As processed by the authors: It was from reference gene primer amplification that nucleated cell counts were estimated. Assay: immunoSEQ multiplex PCR; the TCRdb copy retains only in-frame clones and omits some. That table supplies the V and J calls and clone size; D and trimming were determined from the DNA. The repertoire holds approximately 86,000 clones, with more than 80% as singletons. Source material: peripheral blood. The V and J genes are TRBV18 and TRBJ1-2, with TRBD1 identical over 8 bases. The source is a woman in her seventies with acute or convalescent COVID-19. The CDR3 sequence is CASSPTRGRDYGYTF. DNA of the CDR3: TGTGCCAGCTCACCAACCAGGGGGCGAGACTATGGCTACACCTTC.